Each of the 27 T cell receptor beta chains below was sequenced from the same sample in a study of shared T cell receptors in the human thymus. Here immunoSEQ multiplex PCR was the method, and the copy in TCRdb shows in-frame clones only, minus some. Of a few hundred thousand clones detected, 85% to 95% appear once; the ten largest clones hold 0.015% to 0.02%. The sample comprised thymocytes. The receptors were gathered from a human donor.

The genes are TRBV5-4 and TRBJ1-2; D gene ambiguous. CDR3 length: 14 amino acids. Per the germline V gene, CDR1 is SGHNT and CDR2 is YYREEE (reference sequence). V was trimmed by 2 bases and J by 1 base, leaving 9 bases between them. CDR3 coding DNA: TGTGCCAGCAGCTTCCGAACAGTTAACTATGGCTACACCTTC. Its translation is CASSFRTVNYGYTF. Full variable domain (rest looked up from reference TRBV5-4 and TRBJ1-2): ETGVTQSPTHLIKTRGQQVTLRCSSQSGHNTVSWYQQALGQGPQFIFQYYREEENGRGNFPPRFSGLQFPNYSSELNVNALELDDSALYLCASSFRTVNYGYTFGSGTRLTVV.

The chain has TRBV28 and TRBJ2-1; TRBD2 is a possible D gene (5 bases). Trimming removed 3 bases at V and 4 bases at J, with 16 bases between. The CDR3 loop spans 16 amino acids. Germline-derived CDR1 and CDR2 are MDHEN and SYDVKM. CDR3 in DNA: TGTGCCAGCAGTTTGGTAAGCGGAGTTACTTACAATGAGCAGTTCTTC. Its translation is CASSLVSGVTYNEQFF.

The V and J genes are TRBV29-1 and TRBJ1-3; no definite D call. Germline values: CDR1 SQVTM, CDR2 ANQGSEA. V was pared by 7 bases and J by 0 bases, with 16 bases between. The CDR3 is 15 residues long. The CDR3, as DNA: TGCAGCGCCCAGACGGGCTCGGTCTCTGGAAACACCATATATTTT. It yields the protein CSAQTGSVSGNTIYF.

The chain recombines TRBV29-1 with TRBJ1-2, with D maybe TRBD1 (5 bases). This CDR3 spans 13 amino acids. Trimming took 4 bases from V and 0 from J, leaving 9 bases between them. Germline CDR1 and CDR2: SQVTM and ANQGSEA. CDR3 DNA sequence: TGCAGCGTTGTCGGGGACTCTAACTATGGCTACACCTTC. Translation gives CSVVGDSNYGYTF.

The V and J genes are TRBV28 and TRBJ1-3, with 8 bases lining up with TRBD1. CDR3 size: 16 residues. Germline lookup yields CDR1 MDHEN and CDR2 SYDVKM. V lost 3 bases, J lost 4 bases, and 8 bases stayed unmatched. The CDR3 is CASSLAPGGGGNTIYF. The CDR3 DNA reads TGTGCCAGCAGTTTGGCCCCAGGGGGCGGAGGAAACACCATATATTTT.

The V and J genes are TRBV18 and TRBJ2-7, with D possibly TRBD1 on 5 matching bases. Germline V lookup: CDR1 KGHSH, CDR2 LQKENI. This CDR3 spans 15 amino acids. With 6 bases removed from V and 2 bases from J, the gap between germline ends came to 17 bases. CDR3 residues: CASSLPDQGTYEQYF. The CDR3 region has the DNA TGTGCCAGCTCTCTCCCCGACCAGGGAACCTACGAGCAGTACTTC.

CDR3: CASSALLGRINEQFF. CDR3 sequence (DNA): TGTGCCAGCAGTGCCCTCCTCGGGAGGATAAATGAGCAGTTCTTC. The rearrangement joins TRBV27 to TRBJ2-1; 7 bases line up with TRBD2. Trimming took 5 bases from V and 7 from J; bases not matched to a gene: 11. The V gene's germline CDR1 is MNHEY and CDR2 SMNVEV (reference sequence). CDR3 size: 15 residues.

The chain employs TRBV6-5 and TRBJ2-1, with 10 bases lining up with TRBD2. The trim removed 3 bases at V and 4 bases at J, leaving 3 bases unmatched. Germline CDR1 and CDR2: MNHEY and SVGAGI. The CDR3 runs 15 residues. In DNA, the CDR3 is TGTGCCAGCAGTTATAGCGGGAGGATATACAATGAGCAGTTCTTC. The encoded protein is CASSYSGRIYNEQFF.

The V call is TRBV5-8, the J call TRBJ2-7, with 7 bases identical to TRBD1. Losses at the gene ends were 4 bases for V and 2 bases for J; bases not matched to a gene: 6. The CDR3 is made up of 14 amino acids. CDR1 and CDR2 (germline): SGHTS, YDEGEE. The CDR3 spells CASSVGDSTYEQYF. The DNA of the CDR3 is TGTGCCAGCAGCGTAGGGGACAGTACCTACGAGCAGTACTTC.

In this sample, this clone turned up a few times. The rearrangement joins TRBV7-9 to TRBJ1-3; D remains unclear. V shed 5 bases and J shed 1 base, with 18 bases lying between them. Germline values: CDR1 SEHNR, CDR2 FQNEAQ (reference sequence). This CDR3 spans 17 amino acids. The CDR3 coding sequence is TGTGCCAGCAGCCCTGGAGCCCCGTCGGAGTCTGGAAACACCATATATTTT. Protein product: CASSPGAPSESGNTIYF.

This clone is a singleton in its sample. The CDR3 bases are TGTGCCAGCAGTTTATCCCGGACAGGGAACTACGAGCAGTACTTC. As protein: CASSLSRTGNYEQYF. This chain joins TRBV27 and TRBJ2-7; the match to TRBD1 covers 8 bases. Germline V gene data show CDR1 as MNHEY and CDR2 as SMNVEV (reference sequence). CDR3 length equals 15 residues. The junction had 4 bases not matched to a gene; V was cut back by 0 bases and J by 3 bases.

This clone was seen a few times. The chain uses TRBV5-1 and TRBJ1-1; D possibly corresponds to TRBD1 (5 bases). The ends were cut back, 4 bases at V and 0 bases at J, with 10 bases in the middle. Germline CDR1 and CDR2: SGHRS and YFSETQ. This CDR3 comprises 14 residues. The DNA of the CDR3 is TGCGCCAGCAGCCAGGGTAGGATGAACACTGAAGCTTTCTTT. Protein product: CASSQGRMNTEAFF.

This clone appeared once. This chain uses TRBV30 with TRBJ2-5; TRBD2 is a possible D gene (6 bases). Germline values: CDR1 GTSNPN, CDR2 SVGIG (reference sequence). The V end lost 3 bases, the J end lost 13 bases, and 24 bases lay between the germline ends. The CDR3 sequence is 14 residues long. The CDR3 DNA sequence: TGTGCCTGGAGCCAGGAGGCCCTCCCGGAGGGGCTGTACTTC. Its translation is CAWSQEALPEGLYF.

The chain couples TRBV7-2 to TRBJ1-2, with D maybe TRBD1 (5 bases). CDR1 SGHTA and CDR2 FQGNSA come from the germline V gene. This CDR3 comprises 15 residues. V gave up 5 bases and J gave up 6 bases, with 19 bases separating them. DNA of the CDR3: TGTGCCAGCAGCCCGATCAGGGCGACCCTGGATGGCTACACCTTC. Encoded protein: CASSPIRATLDGYTF.

This clone was seen a handful of times. J is TRBJ1-2 and V is TRBV18; possible D gene TRBD1, 6 bases. Germline assignment: CDR1 KGHSH and CDR2 LQKENI. The CDR3 length is 14 residues. V lost 3 bases to trimming and J lost 8 bases, with 16 bases between them. This CDR3 reads CASSPPMGGCGYTF. Here the CDR3 DNA reads TGTGCCAGCTCACCGCCGATGGGGGGCTGCGGCTACACCTTC.

The chain carries TRBV2 and TRBJ1-2, with TRBD1 as a possible D gene (6 bases). CDR1 and CDR2 from the germline V gene are SNHLY and FYNNEI. V shed 6 bases and J shed 8 bases, with 25 bases lying between them. The CDR3 totals 16 residues. The chain's CDR3 is CASRRVRQDHLRGYTF. In DNA, the CDR3 is TGTGCCAGCAGAAGGGTAAGACAGGACCATCTGAGGGGCTACACCTTC.

This clone was picked up one time. This rearrangement joins TRBV16 to TRBJ2-7; D perhaps matches TRBD2 (6 bases). In germline, CDR1 is KGHSY, CDR2 FQNENV. V was trimmed by 0 bases and J by 2 bases, leaving 14 bases between them. The CDR3 extends over 16 amino acids. CDR3 residues: CASSQSGLSNTYEQYF. CDR3 in DNA: TGTGCCAGCAGCCAATCCGGACTATCCAACACCTACGAGCAGTACTTC.

The chain carries TRBV28 and TRBJ2-1, with D possibly matching TRBD1 (6 bases). The CDR3 extends over 16 amino acids. CDR1 is MDHEN and CDR2 is SYDVKM in the germline V gene. Trimming removed 6 bases from V and 4 bases from J, with 19 bases in between. The CDR3 loop reads CASSSDRPYPYNEQFF. The CDR3 bases are TGTGCCAGCAGCTCTGACAGGCCTTATCCGTACAATGAGCAGTTCTTC.

The chain combines TRBV27 with TRBJ1-2, with D perhaps TRBD1 (5 bases). CDR3 length: 16 residues. CDR1 is MNHEY and CDR2 is SMNVEV in the germline V gene (reference sequence). Trimming cost V 8 bases and J 5 bases, with 24 bases left between them. This CDR3 reads CASRKRGWETGYGYTF. DNA for the CDR3: TGTGCCAGCCGAAAAAGGGGCTGGGAAACTGGGTATGGCTACACCTTC.

The chain has TRBV30 and TRBJ2-3; the D gene is possibly TRBD1 (6 bases). Looked up from germline, CDR1 is GTSNPN and CDR2 is SVGIG (reference sequence). Trimming pared 1 base from V and 4 bases from J, leaving 18 bases between. This CDR3 is built from 16 residues. The CDR3 region is CAWSAPDRIRADTQYF. DNA for the CDR3: TGTGCCTGGAGTGCCCCAGACAGGATAAGGGCAGATACGCAGTATTTT.

The CDR3 coding sequence is TGCGCCAGCAGCTTGGGTCATGGGTTCTCCTACGAGCAGTACTTC. Protein: CASSLGHGFSYEQYF. The chain employs TRBV5-1 and TRBJ2-7; D remains unclear. The CDR3 has 15 amino acids. Germline V gene sequence: CDR1 SGHRS, CDR2 YFSETQ. Trimming removed 0 bases from V and 0 bases from J, with 10 bases in between.

This sequence joins TRBV4-1 and TRBJ1-1, with D perhaps TRBD1 (6 bases). The CDR3 loop spans 15 amino acids. Germline V lookup: CDR1 MGHRA, CDR2 YSYEKL. Trimming removed 0 bases from V and 11 bases from J, with 19 bases in between. As DNA, the CDR3 is TGCGCCAGCAGCCAAGATCGCAGCGGGGGCCGGGGGGCTTTCTTT. Its translation: CASSQDRSGGRGAFF.

The rearrangement uses TRBV27 and TRBJ2-7; a possible D gene is TRBD1 (6 bases). There are 16 residues in the CDR3. CDR1 is MNHEY and CDR2 is SMNVEV in the germline V gene (reference sequence). The V end lost 5 bases, the J end lost 0 bases, and 17 bases lay between the germline ends. CDR3 DNA sequence: TGTGCCAGCAGTCCCACGACCAGGGGCATCTCCTACGAGCAGTACTTC. Encoded protein: CASSPTTRGISYEQYF.

The chain uses TRBV30 and TRBJ2-7; TRBD2 agrees at 8 bases. Per germline, CDR1 GTSNPN and CDR2 SVGIG (reference sequence). Germline trimming cut 4 bases from V and 3 bases from J; bases unmatched to any gene: 11. The CDR3 has 15 residues. CDR3 DNA sequence: TGTGCCTGGATCCATGCGGGGGGTACGGGCTACGAGCAGTACTTC. Its translation: CAWIHAGGTGYEQYF.

The CDR3 coding sequence is TGTGCCAGCAGCCAAGAAGCCGACAATGAGCAGTTCTTC. It is translated as CASSQEADNEQFF. The genes are TRBV14 and TRBJ2-1; the D is unclear. Germline values: CDR1 SGHDN, CDR2 FVKESK. Between the trimmed V and J ends, which lost 0 bases and 5 bases, there was a span of 5 bases. CDR3 size: 13 residues.

The CDR3 sequence: CASSEAFGPDTQYF. CDR3 in DNA: TGTGCCAGCAGTGAAGCGTTCGGGCCAGATACGCAGTATTTT. This chain connects TRBV6-1 to TRBJ2-3, with D unresolved. V was pared by 0 bases and J by 4 bases, with 8 bases between. The CDR3 runs to 14 residues. The germline CDR1 and CDR2 sequences are MNHNS and SASEGT.

V and J are TRBV5-4 and TRBJ1-1; 10 bases are a match to TRBD1. Trimming took 4 bases from V and 6 from J; bases not matched to a gene: 18. Germline CDR1 is SGHNT and CDR2 is YYREEE (reference sequence). This CDR3 is built from 18 residues. CDR3 region: CASSIRGLDRGRLAEAFF. The CDR3 DNA reads as TGTGCCAGCAGCATAAGGGGTCTCGACAGGGGGCGATTAGCTGAAGCTTTCTTT.